In this sample, the clone carrying this T cell receptor (beta chain) turned up a few times. The record originates from a study of blood T cell repertoires in COVID-19. About the research overall: Whether acute or convalescent, the COVID-19 samples came from the United States, Italy and Spain. PBMCs, B-cell-depleted T cells, or T cells were the source of the cDNA or gDNA that made up the material.

J gave up 5 bases and V 3 bases, and 4 bases lay outside the gene matches. Germline CDR1 reads LNHDA; CDR2 reads SQIVND (reference sequence). CDR3 length equals 14 residues. In the original analysis: Scientists estimated how many nucleated cells there were by amplifying reference gene primers. Profiled with immunoSEQ multiplex PCR; TCRdb holds only in-frame clones, not every one. Clonal size and the V and J genes are those of that table, whereas D and trimming came from the DNA. This sample yields hundreds of thousands of clones, of which approximately 80% are seen a single time; around 18% belongs to the top ten.

The chain recombines TRBV19 with TRBJ1-2, with 9 bases identical to TRBD1. Source material: peripheral blood. This clonotype originated in a woman over 75 with active or convalescent COVID-19. Here the CDR3 reads CASSIRGQGYGYTF. CDR3 sequence (DNA): TGTGCCAGTAGTATTAGGGGACAGGGATATGGCTACACCTTC. The variable domain in full, with the rest retrieved from reference TRBV19 and TRBJ1-2, is DGGITQSPKYLFRKEGQNVTLSCEQNLNHDAMYWYRQDPGQGLRLIYYSQIVNDFQKGDIAEGYSVSREKKESFPLTVTSAQKNPTAFYLCASSIRGQGYGYTFGSGTRLTVV.